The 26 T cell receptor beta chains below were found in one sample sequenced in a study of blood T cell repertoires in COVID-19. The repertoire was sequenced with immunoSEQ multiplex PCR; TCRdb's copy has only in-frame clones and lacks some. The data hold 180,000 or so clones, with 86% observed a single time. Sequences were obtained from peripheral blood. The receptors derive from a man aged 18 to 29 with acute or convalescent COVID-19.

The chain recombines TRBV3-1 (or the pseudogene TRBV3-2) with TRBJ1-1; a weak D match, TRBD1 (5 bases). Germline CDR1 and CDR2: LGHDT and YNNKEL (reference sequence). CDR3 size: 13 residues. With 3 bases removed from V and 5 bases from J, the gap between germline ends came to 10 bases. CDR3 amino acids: CASSQLGATEAFF. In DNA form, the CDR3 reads TGTGCCAGCAGCCAGCTTGGGGCAACTGAAGCTTTCTTT.

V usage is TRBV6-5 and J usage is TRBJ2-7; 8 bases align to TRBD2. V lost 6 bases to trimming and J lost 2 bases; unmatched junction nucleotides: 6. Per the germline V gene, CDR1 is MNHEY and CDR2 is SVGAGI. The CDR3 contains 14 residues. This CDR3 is CASSSSGEPYEQYF. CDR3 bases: TGTGCCAGCAGCAGTAGCGGGGAACCCTACGAGCAGTACTTC.

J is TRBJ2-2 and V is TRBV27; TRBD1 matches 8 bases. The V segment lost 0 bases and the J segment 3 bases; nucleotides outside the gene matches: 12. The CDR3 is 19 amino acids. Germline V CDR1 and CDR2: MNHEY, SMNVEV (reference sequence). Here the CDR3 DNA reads TGTGCCAGCAGTTTATCGGCAGGGGGCGATGTGGTGGACACCGGGGAGCTGTTTTTT. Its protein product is CASSLSAGGDVVDTGELFF.

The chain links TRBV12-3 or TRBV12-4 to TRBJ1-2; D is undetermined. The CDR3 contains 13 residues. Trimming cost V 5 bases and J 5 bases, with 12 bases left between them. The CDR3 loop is CASSIGQAYGYTF. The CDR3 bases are TGTGCCAGCAGTATTGGCCAGGCGTATGGCTACACCTTC.

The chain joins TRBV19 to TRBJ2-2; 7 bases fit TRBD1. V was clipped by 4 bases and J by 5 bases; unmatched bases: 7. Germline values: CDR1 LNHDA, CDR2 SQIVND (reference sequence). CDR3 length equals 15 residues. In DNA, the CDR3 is TGTGCCAGTAGTACCAGACAGGGTTGGACCGGGGAGCTGTTTTTT. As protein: CASSTRQGWTGELFF.

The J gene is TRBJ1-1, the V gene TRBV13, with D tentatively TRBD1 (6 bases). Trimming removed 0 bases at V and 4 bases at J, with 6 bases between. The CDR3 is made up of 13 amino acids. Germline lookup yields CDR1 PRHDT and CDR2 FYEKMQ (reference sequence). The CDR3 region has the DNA TGTGCCAGCAGCTTAGGCAGGGGCACTGAAGCTTTCTTT. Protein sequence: CASSLGRGTEAFF. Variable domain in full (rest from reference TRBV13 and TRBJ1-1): AAGVIQSPRHLIKEKRETATLKCYPIPRHDTVYWYQQGPGQDPQFLISFYEKMQSDKGSIPDRFSAQQFSDYHSELNMSSLELGDSALYFCASSLGRGTEAFFGQGTRLTVV.

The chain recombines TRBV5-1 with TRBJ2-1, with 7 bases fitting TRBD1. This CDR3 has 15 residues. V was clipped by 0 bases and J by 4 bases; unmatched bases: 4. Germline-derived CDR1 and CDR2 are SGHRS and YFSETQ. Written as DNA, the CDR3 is TGCGCCAGCAGCTTGGGGGGACAGAAGTACAATGAGCAGTTCTTC. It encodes CASSLGGQKYNEQFF.

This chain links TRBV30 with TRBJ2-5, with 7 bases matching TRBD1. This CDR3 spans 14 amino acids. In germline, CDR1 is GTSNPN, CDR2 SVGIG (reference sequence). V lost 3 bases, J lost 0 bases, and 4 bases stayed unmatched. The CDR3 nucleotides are TGTGCCTGGAGGAGGCAGGGGGACCAAGAGACCCAGTACTTC. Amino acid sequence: CAWRRQGDQETQYF.

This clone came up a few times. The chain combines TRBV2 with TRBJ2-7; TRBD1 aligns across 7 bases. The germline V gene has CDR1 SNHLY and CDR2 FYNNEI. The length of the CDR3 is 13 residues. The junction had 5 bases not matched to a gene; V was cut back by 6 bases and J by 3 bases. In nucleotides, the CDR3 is TGTGCCAGCAGCGGGACAGTCCTCTACGAGCAGTACTTC. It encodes CASSGTVLYEQYF.

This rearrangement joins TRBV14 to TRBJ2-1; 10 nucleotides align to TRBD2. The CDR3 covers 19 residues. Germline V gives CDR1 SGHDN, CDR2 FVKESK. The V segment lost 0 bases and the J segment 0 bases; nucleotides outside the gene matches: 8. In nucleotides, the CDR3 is TGTGCCAGCAGCCAAGAGTATAGCGGGGGGCCGTTCTCCTACAATGAGCAGTTCTTC. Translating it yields CASSQEYSGGPFSYNEQFF.

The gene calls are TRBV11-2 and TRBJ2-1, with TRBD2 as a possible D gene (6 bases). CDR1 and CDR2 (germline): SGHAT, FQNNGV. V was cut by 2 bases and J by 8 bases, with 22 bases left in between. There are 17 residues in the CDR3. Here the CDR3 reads CASSLFGRGLSLDEQFF. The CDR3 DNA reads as TGTGCCAGCAGCTTATTTGGTCGGGGACTGTCTCTTGATGAGCAGTTCTTC.

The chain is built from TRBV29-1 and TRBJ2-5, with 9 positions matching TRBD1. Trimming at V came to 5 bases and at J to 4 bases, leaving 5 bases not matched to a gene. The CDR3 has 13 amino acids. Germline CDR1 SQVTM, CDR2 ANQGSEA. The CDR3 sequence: CSVTPGQGETQYF. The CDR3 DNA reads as TGCAGCGTTACCCCGGGACAGGGAGAGACCCAGTACTTC.

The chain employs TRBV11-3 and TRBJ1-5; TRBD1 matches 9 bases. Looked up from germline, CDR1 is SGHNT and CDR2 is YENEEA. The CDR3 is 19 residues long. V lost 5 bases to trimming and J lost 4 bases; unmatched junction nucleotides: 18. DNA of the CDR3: TGTGCCAGCAGCCTTACTTTGGGGTCTGGGACAGGGATAAATCAGCCCCAGCATTTT. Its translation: CASSLTLGSGTGINQPQHF.

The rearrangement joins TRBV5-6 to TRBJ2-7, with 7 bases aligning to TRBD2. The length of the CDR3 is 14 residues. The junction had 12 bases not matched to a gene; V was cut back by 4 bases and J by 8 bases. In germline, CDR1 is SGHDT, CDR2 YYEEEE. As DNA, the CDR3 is TGTGCCAGCAGCGAGAGGGGACTACGTTTCCAGCAGTACGTC. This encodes CASSERGLRFQQYV.

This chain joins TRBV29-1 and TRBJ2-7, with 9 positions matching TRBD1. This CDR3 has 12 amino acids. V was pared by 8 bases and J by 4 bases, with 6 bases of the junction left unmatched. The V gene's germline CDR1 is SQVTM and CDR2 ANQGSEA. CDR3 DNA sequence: TGCAGCACCCTGACAGGGGGGTACGAGCAGTACGTC. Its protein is CSTLTGGYEQYV.

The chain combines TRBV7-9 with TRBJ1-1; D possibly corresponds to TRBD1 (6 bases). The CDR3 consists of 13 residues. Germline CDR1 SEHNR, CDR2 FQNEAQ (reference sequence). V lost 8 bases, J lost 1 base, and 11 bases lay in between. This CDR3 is CASGKQGNTEAFF. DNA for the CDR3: TGTGCCAGCGGAAAACAGGGGAACACTGAAGCTTTCTTT.

The CDR3 DNA reads as TGCGCCAGCAGCTTGGCCGCCCTAGCGGGGGGGCGGGAGACCCAGTACTTC. It specifies CASSLAALAGGRETQYF. V usage is TRBV5-1 and J usage is TRBJ2-5, with 12 nucleotides matching TRBD2. Germline lookup yields CDR1 SGHRS and CDR2 YFSETQ. This CDR3 region has 17 residues. Unmatched junction bases numbered 8, after V lost 0 bases and J lost 5 bases.

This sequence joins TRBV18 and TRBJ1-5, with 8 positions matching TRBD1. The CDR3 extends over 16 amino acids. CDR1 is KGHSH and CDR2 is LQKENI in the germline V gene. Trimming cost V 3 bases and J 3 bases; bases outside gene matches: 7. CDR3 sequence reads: CASSPTRTGFNQPQHF. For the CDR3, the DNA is TGTGCCAGCTCACCCACTAGGACAGGGTTCAATCAGCCCCAGCATTTT.

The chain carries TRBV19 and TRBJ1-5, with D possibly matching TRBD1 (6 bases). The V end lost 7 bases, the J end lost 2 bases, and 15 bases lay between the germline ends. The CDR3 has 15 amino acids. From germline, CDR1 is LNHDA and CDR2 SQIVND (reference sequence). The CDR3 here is CASILQGGGNQPQHF. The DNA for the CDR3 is TGTGCCAGTATCCTTCAAGGGGGGGGCAATCAGCCCCAGCATTTT.

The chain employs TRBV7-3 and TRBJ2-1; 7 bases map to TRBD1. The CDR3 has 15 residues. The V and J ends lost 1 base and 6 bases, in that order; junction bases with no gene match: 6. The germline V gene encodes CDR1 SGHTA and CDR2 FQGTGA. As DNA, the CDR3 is TGTGCCAGCAGCTTAAACGGACAGGCCCGCAATGAGCAGTTCTTC. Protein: CASSLNGQARNEQFF.

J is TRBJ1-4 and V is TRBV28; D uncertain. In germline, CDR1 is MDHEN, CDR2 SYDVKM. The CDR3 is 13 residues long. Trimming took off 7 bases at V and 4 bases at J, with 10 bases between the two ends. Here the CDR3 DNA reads TGTGCCAGCACCACAACGGGTAATGAAAAACTGTTTTTT. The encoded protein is CASTTTGNEKLFF.

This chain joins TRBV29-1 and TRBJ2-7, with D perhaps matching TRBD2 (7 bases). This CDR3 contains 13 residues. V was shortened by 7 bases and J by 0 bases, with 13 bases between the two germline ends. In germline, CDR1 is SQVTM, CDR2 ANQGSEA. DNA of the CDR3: TGCAGCGCCCTGGGAGGGGGCTCCTACGAGCAGTACTTC. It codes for CSALGGGSYEQYF.

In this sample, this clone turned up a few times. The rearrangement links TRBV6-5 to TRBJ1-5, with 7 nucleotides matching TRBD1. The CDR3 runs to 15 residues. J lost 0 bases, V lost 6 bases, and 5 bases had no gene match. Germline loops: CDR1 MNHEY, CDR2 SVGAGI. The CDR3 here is CASRPGQYSNQPQHF. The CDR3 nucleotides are TGTGCCAGCAGGCCGGGACAGTATAGCAATCAGCCCCAGCATTTT.

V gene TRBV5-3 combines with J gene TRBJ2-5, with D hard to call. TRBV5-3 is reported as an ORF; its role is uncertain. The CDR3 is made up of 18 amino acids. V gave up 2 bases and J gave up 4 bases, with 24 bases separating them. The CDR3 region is CARSLTLVVLATGETQYF. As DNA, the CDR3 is TGTGCCAGAAGCTTAACACTTGTCGTCTTAGCAACGGGAGAGACCCAGTACTTC.

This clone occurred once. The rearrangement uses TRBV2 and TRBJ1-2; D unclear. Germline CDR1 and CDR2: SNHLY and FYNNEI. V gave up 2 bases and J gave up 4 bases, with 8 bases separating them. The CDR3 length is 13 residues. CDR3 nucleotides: TGTGCCAGCAGTGAACCAGATCCCTATGGCTACACCTTC. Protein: CASSEPDPYGYTF. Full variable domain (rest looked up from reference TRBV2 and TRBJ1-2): EPEVTQTPSHQVTQMGQEVILRCVPISNHLYFYWYRQILGQKVEFLVSFYNNEISEKSEIFDDQFSVERPDGSNFTLKIRSTKLEDSAMYFCASSEPDPYGYTFGSGTRLTVV.

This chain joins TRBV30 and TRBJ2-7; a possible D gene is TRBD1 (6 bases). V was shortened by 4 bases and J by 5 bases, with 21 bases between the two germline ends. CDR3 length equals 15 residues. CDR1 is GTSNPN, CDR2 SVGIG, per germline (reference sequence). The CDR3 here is CAWNGILGGFNEQYF. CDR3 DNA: TGTGCCTGGAATGGTATCCTTGGGGGCTTCAACGAGCAGTACTTC.